This T cell receptor (beta chain) was sequenced in a study of blood T cell repertoires in COVID-19. Under the authors' procedure: Estimation of nucleated cell counts was performed using reference gene primer amplification. Here immunoSEQ multiplex PCR was the method, and the copy in TCRdb shows in-frame clones only, minus some. V and J calls and clone size are as listed in that table; D and trimming were resolved from the DNA. The table lists roughly 300,000 clones, around 87% of them singletons. This CDR3 contains 13 residues. The V gene end was trimmed by 6 bases and the J gene end by 4 bases; junction bases not matched to a gene: 4.

Input material: PBMCs or T cells enriched from blood (not recorded which). The V call is TRBV23-1, the J call TRBJ2-3, with TRBD1 matching over 7 bases. TRBV23-1 is known as an ORF, though its function is uncertain. The sequence derives from a woman under 40 who had recovered from COVID-19. The CDR3 loop is CASRTGVADTQYF. The CDR3 DNA sequence: TGCGCCAGCAGAACAGGGGTCGCAGATACGCAGTATTTT.